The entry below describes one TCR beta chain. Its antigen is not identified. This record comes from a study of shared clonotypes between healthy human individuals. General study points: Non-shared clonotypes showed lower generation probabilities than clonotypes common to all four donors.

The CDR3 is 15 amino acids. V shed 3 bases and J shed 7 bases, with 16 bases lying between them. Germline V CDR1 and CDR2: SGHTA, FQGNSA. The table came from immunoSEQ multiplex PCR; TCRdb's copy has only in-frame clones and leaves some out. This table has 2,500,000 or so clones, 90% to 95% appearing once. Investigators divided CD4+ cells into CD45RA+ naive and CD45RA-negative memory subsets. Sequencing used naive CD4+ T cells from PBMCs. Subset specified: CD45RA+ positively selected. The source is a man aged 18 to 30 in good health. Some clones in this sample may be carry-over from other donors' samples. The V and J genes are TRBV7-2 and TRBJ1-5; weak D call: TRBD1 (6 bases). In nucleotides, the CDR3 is TGTGCCAGCAGCTTCCAGGGGTGGGTAGGGCAGCCCCAGCATTTT. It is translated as CASSFQGWVGQPQHF.